The 8 T cell receptor beta chains listed next were all sequenced from one sample in a study of beta chain features in type 1 diabetes. Antigens for these TCRs are unknown. Reverse transcription of all isolated RNA meant that expressed TCRB transcripts were sequenced. Data came from immunoSEQ multiplex PCR; TCRdb stores just in-frame clones and leaves some out. This sample has hundreds of thousands of clones, with around an eighth found just once. General observations from the study: Type 1 diabetes patients had moderately but significantly shorter TCRB CDR3s in all four CD4+ subsets.

The material sequenced was naive CD4+ T cells from blood. The source of these receptors is a man between 18 and 29 years old with type 1 diabetes.

This clone was seen more than once but under ten times. This chain uses TRBV5-4 with TRBJ2-6; no clear D gene. CDR1 and CDR2 (germline): SGHNT, YYREEE (reference sequence). This CDR3 comprises 15 residues. V was pared by 5 bases and J by 0 bases, with 9 bases between. CDR3 in amino acids: CASSYSGSGANVLTF. The CDR3 nucleotides are TGTGCCAGCAGTTATTCAGGCTCTGGGGCCAACGTCCTGACTTTC.

The genes are TRBV10-3 and TRBJ1-1; no reliable D call. Germline assignment: CDR1 ENHRY and CDR2 SYGVKD. Trimming left V 6 bases short and J 0 bases short, with 5 bases between. The CDR3 loop spans 12 amino acids. The CDR3 sequence: CAIRDLNTEAFF. CDR3 in DNA: TGTGCCATCAGGGACTTGAACACTGAAGCTTTCTTT.

Points on this clone: The germline gene is not matched at one end of the junction; a read error may be the cause. This chain uses TRBV14 with TRBJ1-2, with a weak D call TRBD1 (6 bases). The CDR3 consists of 15 residues. Germline-derived CDR1 and CDR2 are SGHDN and FVKESK. Here the CDR3 DNA reads TGTGCCAGCAGCCAAGGGACAGCTTCTAACTATTGCTACACCTTC. The encoded protein is CASSQGTASNYCYTF.

The rearrangement links TRBV18 to TRBJ2-3; TRBD1 might be the D (6 bases). Germline assignment: CDR1 KGHSH and CDR2 LQKENI. The V and J ends lost 6 bases and 4 bases respectively, with 20 bases between them. This CDR3 has 16 amino acids. As DNA, the CDR3 is TGTGCCAGCTCCCCCGCCGGCAGGGGAATATCAGATACGCAGTATTTT. Translation: CASSPAGRGISDTQYF.

CDR3 sequence reads: CASSWTEGETQYF. In DNA, the CDR3 is TGCGCCAGCAGCTGGACCGAGGGGGAGACCCAGTACTTC. The rearrangement links TRBV5-1 to TRBJ2-5, with D possibly called TRBD1 or TRBD2 (5 bases each). V lost 3 bases and J 5 bases, leaving 11 bases between the germline ends. The length of the CDR3 is 13 residues. Germline CDR1 SGHRS, CDR2 YFSETQ. Full variable domain (rest looked up from reference TRBV5-1 and TRBJ2-5): KAGVTQTPRYLIKTRGQQVTLSCSPISGHRSVSWYQQTPGQGLQFLFEYFSETQRNKGNFPGRFSGRQFSNSRSEMNVSTLELGDSALYLCASSWTEGETQYFGPGTRLLVL.

The J gene is TRBJ1-1, the V gene TRBV28; maybe TRBD1 (5 bases). Trimming cost V 7 bases and J 6 bases, with 18 bases left between them. CDR1 is MDHEN, CDR2 SYDVKM, per germline. The length of the CDR3 is 14 residues. For the CDR3, the DNA is TGTGCCAGCACTTCGGGTTGGGGGAAAGCTGAAGCTTTCTTT. This sequence encodes CASTSGWGKAEAFF.

This clone was seen more than once but under ten times. The J gene is TRBJ2-1, the V gene TRBV11-2, with D perhaps matching TRBD2 (6 bases). Trimming pared 4 bases from V and 6 bases from J, leaving 13 bases between. Germline values: CDR1 SGHAT, CDR2 FQNNGV. The CDR3 sequence is 14 residues long. CDR3 bases: TGTGCCAGCAGCTCCTTCGGGGGAAGCAATGAGCAGTTCTTC. Amino acid sequence: CASSSFGGSNEQFF.

The table lists this clone with a few counts. This chain connects TRBV4-1 to TRBJ2-2, with no clear D. Germline lookup yields CDR1 MGHRA and CDR2 YSYEKL. V dropped 4 bases and J dropped 7 bases, with 22 bases sitting between them. The CDR3 is made up of 17 amino acids. Here the CDR3 reads CASSPLNLPILNGELFF. The CDR3 coding sequence is TGCGCCAGCAGCCCCCTGAACTTACCAATCCTGAACGGGGAGCTGTTTTTT.